This T cell receptor beta chain was identified in a study of siplizumab effects on memory and regulatory T cells. Whole-study results and caveats: The average Treg-derived proportion among mappable alloreactive CD4+ clones was 55% to 75% with siplizumab versus about 27% in controls. To unstimulated subsets, only a minor fraction of alloreactive clones could be mapped. Under siplizumab, alloreactive sequences traced to unstimulated CD4+ memory cells were significantly reduced.

As concerns this clone: Its antigen is undetermined.

Only in-frame clones appear in the TCRdb table, and some are missing; sequencing was by immunoSEQ multiplex PCR. The data contain about 46,000 clones, 93% of them seen just once; the ten biggest clones take up under 20%. V shed 5 bases, J shed 6 bases, and the junction held 6 bases outside the gene matches. In germline, CDR1 is LNHNV, CDR2 YYDKDF (reference sequence). The CDR3 covers 13 residues. The sequencing sample was made of CD8+ T cells sorted from blood. The clonotype comes from a human donor in good health. The rearrangement uses TRBV15 and TRBJ1-1; 7 bases fit TRBD1. The CDR3 is CATSQGGASEAFF. CDR3 DNA sequence: TGTGCCACCAGCCAAGGGGGCGCGTCTGAAGCTTTCTTT. Looking up the rest from reference TRBV15 and TRBJ1-1 gives the full variable domain: DAMVIQNPRYQVTQFGKPVTLSCSQTLNHNVMYWYQQKSSQAPKLLFHYYDKDFNNEADTPDNFQSRRPNTSFCFLDIRSPGLGDTAMYLCATSQGGASEAFFGQGTRLTVV.